This T cell receptor beta chain stems from a study of OX40 agonist ivuxolimab in advanced cancers. Overall study results and limits: Doses of 0.1 to 3.0 mg/kg were accompanied by clonal expansion of CD4+ and CD8+ blood T cells by week 6.

CDR3 length: 14 amino acids. Germline-derived CDR1 and CDR2 are GTSNPN and SVGIG (reference sequence). Trimming pared 2 bases from V and 0 bases from J, leaving 8 bases between. TCRdb's table, derived via immunoSEQ multiplex PCR, lists solely in-frame clones and lacks some. This table holds around 84,000 clones, 94% found once. Worth noting for this clone: Antigen unknown.

The V call is TRBV30, the J call TRBJ1-5; TRBD1 might be the D (5 bases). Sequenced material: CD4+ or CD8+ T cells sorted from blood, taken in a trial of the OX40 agonist ivuxolimab. This clonotype was sampled from an adult with an advanced solid tumor such as melanoma, head and neck, liver or kidney cancer. CDR3 loop: CAWSRQISNQPQHF. The CDR3 DNA follows: TGTGCCTGGAGTAGACAGATTAGCAATCAGCCCCAGCATTTT.